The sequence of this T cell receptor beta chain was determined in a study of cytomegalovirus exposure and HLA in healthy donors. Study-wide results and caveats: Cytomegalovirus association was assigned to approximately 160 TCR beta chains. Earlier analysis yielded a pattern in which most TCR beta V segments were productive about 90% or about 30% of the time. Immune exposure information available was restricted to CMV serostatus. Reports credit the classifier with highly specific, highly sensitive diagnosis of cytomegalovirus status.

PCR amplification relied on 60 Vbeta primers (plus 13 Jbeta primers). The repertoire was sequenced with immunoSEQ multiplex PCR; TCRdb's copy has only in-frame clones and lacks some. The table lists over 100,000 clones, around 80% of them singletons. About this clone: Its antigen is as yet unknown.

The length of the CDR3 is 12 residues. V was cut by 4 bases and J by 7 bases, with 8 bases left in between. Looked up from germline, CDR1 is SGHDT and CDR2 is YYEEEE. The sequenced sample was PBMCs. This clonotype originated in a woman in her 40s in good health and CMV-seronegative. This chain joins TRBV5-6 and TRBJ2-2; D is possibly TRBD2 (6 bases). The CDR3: CASSGGIGELFF. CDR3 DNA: TGTGCCAGCAGCGGGGGGATCGGGGAGCTGTTTTTT.